One and the same sample provided the 20 T cell receptor beta chains below, sequenced in a study of cytomegalovirus exposure and HLA in healthy donors. Both 60 Vbeta primers and 13 Jbeta primers went into the PCR. Profiled with immunoSEQ multiplex PCR; TCRdb holds only in-frame clones, not every one. This sample carries a few hundred thousand clones, 70% to 80% of them seen once, and the ten largest clones take roughly 0.22%. The sample was PBMCs. The receptors here all came from a girl aged 2 to 10 in good health and CMV-seronegative.

This chain joins TRBV2 and TRBJ2-5; 7 positions match TRBD2. Germline lookup yields CDR1 SNHLY and CDR2 FYNNEI. V shed 4 bases and J 5 bases; nucleotides not matched to a gene: 4. The CDR3 is 13 amino acids. DNA for the CDR3: TGTGCCAGCAGTGTGGGGGGGAGTGAGACCCAGTACTTC. It codes for CASSVGGSETQYF.

This chain joins TRBV9 and TRBJ2-1; D gene ambiguous. V lost 0 bases and J 6 bases, leaving 4 bases between the germline ends. CDR3 length: 12 amino acids. Germline V lookup: CDR1 SGDLS, CDR2 YYNGEE. The CDR3 DNA is TGTGCCAGCAGCGTAGATCGCAATGAGCAGTTCTTC. This codes for CASSVDRNEQFF.

J is TRBJ2-2 and V is TRBV7-7; D is unclear. The CDR3 totals 12 residues. Germline CDR1 and CDR2: SSHAT and FNYEAQ (reference sequence). V shed 4 bases and J shed 3 bases, with 3 bases lying between them. CDR3 DNA sequence: TGTGCCAGCAGCTCATACACCGGGGAGCTGTTTTTT. Translated, it gives CASSSYTGELFF.

The V and J genes are TRBV9 and TRBJ2-3; D is possibly TRBD1 (6 bases). Germline CDR1 is SGDLS and CDR2 is YYNGEE. V lost 2 bases, J lost 1 base, and 17 bases lay in between. The CDR3 runs to 17 residues. DNA of the CDR3: TGTGCCAGCAGCGTTGGGGGCGGTTGGACGGGCACAGATACGCAGTATTTT. Residues: CASSVGGGWTGTDTQYF.

This clone came up once. The chain recombines TRBV27 with TRBJ2-3; D unclear. Germline lookup yields CDR1 MNHEY and CDR2 SMNVEV (reference sequence). Trimming cost V 0 bases and J 2 bases, with 3 bases left between them. The CDR3 is made up of 13 amino acids. The DNA for the CDR3 is TGTGCCAGCAGTTTATCAGCCACAGATACGCAGTATTTT. Amino acids: CASSLSATDTQYF.

The rearrangement joins TRBV7-2 to TRBJ2-1, with D maybe TRBD2 (6 bases). The germline V gene encodes CDR1 SGHTA and CDR2 FQGNSA. The CDR3 runs 15 residues. Trimming took 5 bases from V and 2 from J, leaving 13 bases between them. The CDR3 reads CASSPVAETYNEQFF. In DNA form, the CDR3 reads TGTGCCAGCAGCCCCGTAGCGGAAACCTACAATGAGCAGTTCTTC.

The J gene is TRBJ1-4, the V gene TRBV10-1; the D gene is possibly TRBD1 (6 bases). Germline V CDR1 and CDR2: WNHNN, SYGVQD (reference sequence). V lost 3 bases, J lost 7 bases, and 12 bases lay in between. This CDR3 spans 14 amino acids. The CDR3 loop reads CASSDGTIAEKLFF. The CDR3 DNA sequence: TGCGCCAGCAGTGACGGGACAATCGCTGAAAAACTGTTTTTT.

The chain is built from TRBV5-1 and TRBJ2-3, with TRBD2 matching 7 bases. This CDR3 is built from 14 residues. CDR1 SGHRS and CDR2 YFSETQ come from the germline V gene. The J segment lost 0 bases and the V segment lost 6 bases, leaving 4 bases of the junction unmatched. The CDR3 DNA is TGCGCCAGCATGCGAGCGGGGAGCACAGATACGCAGTATTTT. This codes for CASMRAGSTDTQYF.

This clone appeared a few times. The chain is built from TRBV6-6 and TRBJ2-7, with 8 bases identical to TRBD2. CDR1 and CDR2 from the germline V gene are MNHNY and SVGAGI (reference sequence). The CDR3 has 15 residues. The V gene end was trimmed by 6 bases and the J gene end by 0 bases; junction bases not matched to a gene: 7. CDR3 DNA sequence: TGTGCCAGCAGCGGCGGGGGGTCCTACTCCTACGAGCAGTACTTC. Translating gives CASSGGGSYSYEQYF.

This chain connects TRBV5-1 to TRBJ2-1, with 9 bases identical to TRBD1. The CDR3 length is 15 residues. Germline V gives CDR1 SGHRS, CDR2 YFSETQ. Trimming removed 4 bases from V and 2 bases from J; junction bases left unmatched: 4. CDR3 region: CASSADRGPYNEQFF. As DNA, the CDR3 is TGCGCCAGCAGCGCGGACAGGGGCCCCTACAATGAGCAGTTCTTC.

The chain uses TRBV10-1 and TRBJ2-7; D perhaps matches TRBD1 (5 bases). The germline CDR1 and CDR2 sequences are WNHNN and SYGVQD (reference sequence). This CDR3 spans 14 amino acids. V lost 2 bases to trimming and J lost 2 bases, with 10 bases between them. In nucleotides, the CDR3 is TGCGCCAGCAGTGAGACAGGTTTCACCTACGAGCAGTACTTC. This encodes CASSETGFTYEQYF.

The V gene is TRBV30, the J gene TRBJ2-1; unclear D gene. The CDR3 consists of 18 residues. Germline values: CDR1 GTSNPN, CDR2 SVGIG (reference sequence). V was trimmed by 2 bases and J by 9 bases, leaving 29 bases between them. The CDR3 nucleotides read TGTGCCTGGAGTCCCCTCACTGAGTTGATAAGCGAGGAAGGTGAGCAGTTCTTC. Translated: CAWSPLTELISEEGEQFF.

This sequence joins TRBV6-5 and TRBJ2-6; D might be TRBD1 (6 bases). V lost 5 bases, J lost 3 bases, and 8 bases lay in between. From germline, CDR1 is MNHEY and CDR2 SVGAGI. CDR3 length: 14 residues. The CDR3 region has the DNA TGTGCCAGCAGTCTCAGGGGTGGGGCCAACGTCCTGACTTTC. It codes for CASSLRGGANVLTF.

This clone was detected once. This sequence joins TRBV5-4 and TRBJ2-7; 8 bases fit TRBD1. Germline V gives CDR1 SGHNT, CDR2 YYREEE (reference sequence). The CDR3 has 15 residues. After removal of 4 bases from V and 3 bases from J, the junction contained 9 bases not matched to a gene. The CDR3 DNA reads as TGTGCCAGCAGCCCCGGGACAGGAGGTTACTACGAGCAGTACTTC. As protein: CASSPGTGGYYEQYF.

This clone came up a few times. This rearrangement joins TRBV9 to TRBJ2-7, with 7 positions matching TRBD2. CDR3 length equals 15 residues. Germline CDR1 SGDLS, CDR2 YYNGEE. After removal of 3 bases from V and 0 bases from J, the junction contained 6 bases not matched to a gene. This CDR3 reads CASSGGAGSSYEQYF. The CDR3 nucleotides read TGTGCCAGCAGCGGAGGAGCGGGGTCCTCCTACGAGCAGTACTTC.

V and J are TRBV25-1 and TRBJ2-5, with 10 positions matching TRBD2. Germline loops: CDR1 MGHDK, CDR2 SYGVNS. The CDR3 has 15 residues. V lost 1 base and J lost 5; bases outside the gene matches: 4. CDR3 coding DNA: TGTGCCAGCAGTGAATTTCTAGCGGGAGTGGAGACCCAGTACTTC. This sequence encodes CASSEFLAGVETQYF. Combining the CDR3 with reference TRBV25-1 and TRBJ2-5 gives the whole variable domain EADIYQTPRYLVIGTGKKITLECSQTMGHDKMYWYQQDPGMELHLIHYSYGVNSTEKGDLSSESTVSRIRTEHFPLTLESARPSHTSQYLCASSEFLAGVETQYFGPGTRLLVL.

The genes are TRBV5-4 and TRBJ2-7; 9 bases agree with TRBD2. The CDR3 is 16 amino acids. CDR1 SGHNT and CDR2 YYREEE come from the germline V gene (reference sequence). Unmatched junction bases numbered 13, after V lost 4 bases and J lost 5 bases. The CDR3, as DNA: TGTGCCAGCAGCCCTTGGCGGACTAGCGATTTCCACGAGCAGTACTTC. Its protein is CASSPWRTSDFHEQYF.

In nucleotides, the CDR3 is TGTGCCAGCAGCTTAGGTGTTTCGAGGGGGCTCTCTGGGGCCAACGTCCTGACTTTC. Encoded protein: CASSLGVSRGLSGANVLTF. J is TRBJ2-6 and V is TRBV13; 7 bases fit TRBD1. Germline assignment: CDR1 PRHDT and CDR2 FYEKMQ (reference sequence). The trim removed 0 bases at V and 0 bases at J, leaving 8 bases unmatched. This CDR3 is 19 amino acids long. Using reference TRBV13 and TRBJ2-6 for the parts outside the CDR3, the full variable domain is AAGVIQSPRHLIKEKRETATLKCYPIPRHDTVYWYQQGPGQDPQFLISFYEKMQSDKGSIPDRFSAQQFSDYHSELNMSSLELGDSALYFCASSLGVSRGLSGANVLTFGAGSRLTVL.

The rearrangement joins TRBV10-3 to TRBJ2-5; TRBD1 might be the D (5 bases). Trimming pared 3 bases from V and 0 bases from J, leaving 11 bases between. The CDR3 is made up of 15 amino acids. The germline V gene encodes CDR1 ENHRY and CDR2 SYGVKD. The CDR3 DNA reads TGTGCCATCAGTGACCCCCCAGGGAACCAAGAGACCCAGTACTTC. Residues: CAISDPPGNQETQYF.

V and J are TRBV6-1 and TRBJ1-4; 8 nucleotides line up with TRBD1. Looked up from germline, CDR1 is MNHNS and CDR2 is SASEGT. The CDR3 has 16 amino acids. The junction had 11 bases not matched to a gene; V was cut back by 3 bases and J by 8 bases. The CDR3 spells CASSDPGGAQGEKLFF. The CDR3 DNA reads as TGTGCCAGCAGTGACCCAGGGGGCGCGCAAGGGGAAAAACTGTTTTTT.